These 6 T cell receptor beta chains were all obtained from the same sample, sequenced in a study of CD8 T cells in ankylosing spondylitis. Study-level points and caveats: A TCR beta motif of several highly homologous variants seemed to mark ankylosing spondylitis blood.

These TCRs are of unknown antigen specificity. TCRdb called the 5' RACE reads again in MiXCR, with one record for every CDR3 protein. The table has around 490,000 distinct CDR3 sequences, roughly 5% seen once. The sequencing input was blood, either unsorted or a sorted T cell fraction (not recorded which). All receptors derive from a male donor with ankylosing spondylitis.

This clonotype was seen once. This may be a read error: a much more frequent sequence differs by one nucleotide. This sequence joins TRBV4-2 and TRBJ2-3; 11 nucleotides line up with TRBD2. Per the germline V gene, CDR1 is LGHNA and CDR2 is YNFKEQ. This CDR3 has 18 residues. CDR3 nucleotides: TGTGCCAGGAGCCAAGGGGGGCTACTAGCGGGAGAAACAGATACGCAGTATTTT. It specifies CARSQGGLLAGETDTQYF.

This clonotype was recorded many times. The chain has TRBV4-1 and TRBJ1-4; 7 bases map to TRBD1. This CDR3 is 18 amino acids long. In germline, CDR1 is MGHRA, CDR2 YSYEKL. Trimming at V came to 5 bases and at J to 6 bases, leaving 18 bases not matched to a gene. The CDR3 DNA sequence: TGCGCCAGCAGCGCTCGAAAAAAACTCGGGACAGATGATGAAAAACTGTTTTTT. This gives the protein CASSARKKLGTDDEKLFF.

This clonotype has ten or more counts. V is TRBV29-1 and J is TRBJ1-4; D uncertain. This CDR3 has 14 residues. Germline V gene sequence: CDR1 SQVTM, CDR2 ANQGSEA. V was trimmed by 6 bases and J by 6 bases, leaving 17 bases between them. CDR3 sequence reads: CSVRALPGDEKLFF. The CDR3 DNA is TGCAGCGTCCGTGCCCTCCCGGGTGATGAAAAACTGTTTTTT.

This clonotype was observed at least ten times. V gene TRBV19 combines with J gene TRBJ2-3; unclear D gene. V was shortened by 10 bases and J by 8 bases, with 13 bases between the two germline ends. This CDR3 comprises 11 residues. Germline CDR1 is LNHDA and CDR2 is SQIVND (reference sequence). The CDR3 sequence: CATGRQVTQYF. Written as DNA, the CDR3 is TGTGCCACCGGACGGCAGGTTACGCAGTATTTT.

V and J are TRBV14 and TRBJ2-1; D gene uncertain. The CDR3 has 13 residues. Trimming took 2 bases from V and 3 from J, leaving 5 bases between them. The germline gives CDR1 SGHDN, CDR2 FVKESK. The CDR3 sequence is CASSQPNYNEQFF. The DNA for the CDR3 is TGTGCCAGCAGCCAACCAAACTACAATGAGCAGTTCTTC.

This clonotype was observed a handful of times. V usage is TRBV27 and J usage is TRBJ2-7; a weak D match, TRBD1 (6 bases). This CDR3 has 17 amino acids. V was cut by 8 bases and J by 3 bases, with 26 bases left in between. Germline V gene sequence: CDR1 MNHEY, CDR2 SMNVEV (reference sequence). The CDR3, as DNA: TGTGCCAGCGCAACCCCCAGGTGGGGGCAAGCAGTCTACGAGCAGTACTTC. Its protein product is CASATPRWGQAVYEQYF.